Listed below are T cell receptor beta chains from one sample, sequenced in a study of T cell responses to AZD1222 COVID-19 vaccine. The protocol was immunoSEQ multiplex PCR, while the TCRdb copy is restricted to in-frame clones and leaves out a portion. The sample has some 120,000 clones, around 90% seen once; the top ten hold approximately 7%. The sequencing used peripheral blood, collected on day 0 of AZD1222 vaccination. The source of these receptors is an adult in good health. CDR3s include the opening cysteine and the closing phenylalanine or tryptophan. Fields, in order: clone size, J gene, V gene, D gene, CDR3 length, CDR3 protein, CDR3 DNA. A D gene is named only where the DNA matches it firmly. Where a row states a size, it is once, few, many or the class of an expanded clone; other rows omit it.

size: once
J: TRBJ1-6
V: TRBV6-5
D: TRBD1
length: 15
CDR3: CASSSADRASSPLHF
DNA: TGTGCCAGCAGTTCCGCGGACAGGGCCAGTTCACCCCTCCACTTT

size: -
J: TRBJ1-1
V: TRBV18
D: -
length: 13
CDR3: CASSPRLGDEAFF
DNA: TGTGCCAGCTCACCCCGACTGGGGGATGAAGCTTTCTTT

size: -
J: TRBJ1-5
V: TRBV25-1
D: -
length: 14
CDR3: CASSGVSGNQPQHF
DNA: TGTGCCAGCAGTGGGGTTAGTGGAAATCAGCCCCAGCATTTT

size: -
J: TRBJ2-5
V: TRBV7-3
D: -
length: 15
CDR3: CASSPRGAGQETQYF
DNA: TGTGCCAGCAGCCCCAGGGGGGCAGGGCAAGAGACCCAGTACTTC

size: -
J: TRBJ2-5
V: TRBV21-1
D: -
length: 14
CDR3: CASSNPLGAETQYF
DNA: TGTGCCAGCAGCAACCCTCTTGGGGCAGAGACCCAGTACTTC

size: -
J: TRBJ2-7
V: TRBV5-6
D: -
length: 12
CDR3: CASSPQGYEQYF
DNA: TGTGCCAGCAGCCCACAGGGCTACGAGCAGTACTTC

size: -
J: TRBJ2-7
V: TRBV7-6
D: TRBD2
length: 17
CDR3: CASSLLFGLADPWEQYF
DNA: TGTGCCAGCAGCCTACTATTTGGACTAGCGGATCCGTGGGAGCAGTACTTC

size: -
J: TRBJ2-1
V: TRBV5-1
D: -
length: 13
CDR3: CASSLVQGNEQFF
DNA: TGCGCCAGCAGCTTGGTTCAGGGAAATGAGCAGTTCTTC

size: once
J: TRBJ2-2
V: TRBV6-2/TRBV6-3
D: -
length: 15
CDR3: CASSFPRGTTGELFF
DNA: TGTGCCAGCAGCTTTCCCCGGGGGACCACCGGGGAGCTGTTTTTT

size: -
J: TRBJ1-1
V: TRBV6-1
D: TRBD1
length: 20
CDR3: CASSDRGKTGGLPRDTEAFF
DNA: TGTGCCAGCAGTGATCGAGGAAAAACAGGGGGCTTGCCCCGGGACACTGAAGCTTTCTTT

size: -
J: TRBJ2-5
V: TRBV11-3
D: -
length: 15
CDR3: CASSLEIGGGETQYF
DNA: TGTGCCAGCAGCTTAGAGATAGGGGGAGGAGAGACCCAGTACTTC

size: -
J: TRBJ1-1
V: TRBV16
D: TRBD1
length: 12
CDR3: CASSYWTGRAFF
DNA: TGTGCCAGCAGCTATTGGACAGGGCGGGCTTTCTTT

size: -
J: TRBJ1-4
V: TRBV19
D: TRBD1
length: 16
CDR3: CASTPRPGTGNEKLFF
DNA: TGTGCCAGTACCCCCCGCCCCGGGACAGGGAATGAAAAACTGTTTTTT

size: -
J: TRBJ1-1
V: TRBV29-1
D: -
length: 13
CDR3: CSVRWRGNTEAFF
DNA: TGCAGCGTTCGGTGGCGCGGGAACACTGAAGCTTTCTTT

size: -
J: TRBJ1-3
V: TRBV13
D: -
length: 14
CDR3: CASSIRSDGNTIYF
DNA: TGTGCCAGCAGCATCCGGTCGGATGGAAACACCATATATTTT

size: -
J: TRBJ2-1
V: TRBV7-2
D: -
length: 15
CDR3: CASSMRLDAYNEQFF
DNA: TGTGCCAGCAGCATGAGACTAGATGCCTACAATGAGCAGTTCTTC

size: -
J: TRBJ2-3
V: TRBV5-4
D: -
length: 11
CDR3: CASSLEDTQYF
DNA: TGTGCCAGCAGCTTGGAAGATACGCAGTATTTT

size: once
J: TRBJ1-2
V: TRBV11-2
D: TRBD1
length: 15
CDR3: CASSLNQGQGYGYTF
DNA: TGTGCCAGCAGCTTAAATCAGGGACAGGGCTATGGCTACACCTTC

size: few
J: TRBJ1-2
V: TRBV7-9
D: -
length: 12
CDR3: CASSRSEYGYTF
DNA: TGTGCCAGCAGCCGATCGGAATATGGCTACACCTTC

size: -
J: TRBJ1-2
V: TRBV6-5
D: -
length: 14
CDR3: CASSFGALGDGYTF
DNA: TGTGCCAGCAGTTTCGGGGCACTCGGGGATGGCTACACCTTC

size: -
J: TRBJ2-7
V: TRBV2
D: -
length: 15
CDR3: CASRTLGTNFYEQYF
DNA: TGTGCCAGCAGAACTCTCGGGACAAACTTCTACGAGCAGTACTTC

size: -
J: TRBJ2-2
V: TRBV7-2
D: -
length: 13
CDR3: CASSLSRTGELFF
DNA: TGTGCCAGCAGCTTAAGCCGCACCGGGGAGCTGTTTTTT

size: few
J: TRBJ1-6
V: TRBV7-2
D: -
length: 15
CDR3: CASSAAGHTNSPLHF
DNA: TGTGCCAGCAGCGCGGCGGGACATACTAATTCACCCCTCCACTTT

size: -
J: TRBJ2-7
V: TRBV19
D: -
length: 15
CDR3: CASSSTERASYEQYF
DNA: TGTGCCAGTAGTAGTACAGAGAGGGCCTCCTACGAGCAGTACTTC

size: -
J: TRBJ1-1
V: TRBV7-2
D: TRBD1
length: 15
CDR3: CASSSPGQGDTEAFF
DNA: TGTGCCAGCAGCTCTCCTGGACAGGGGGACACTGAAGCTTTCTTT

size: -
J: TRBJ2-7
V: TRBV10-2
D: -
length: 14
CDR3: CASRIIQGPYEQYF
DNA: TGCGCCAGCAGGATTATACAGGGCCCCTACGAGCAGTACTTC

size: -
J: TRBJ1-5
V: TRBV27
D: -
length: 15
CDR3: CASSLRGRGNQPQHF
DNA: TGTGCCAGCAGTTTGCGGGGGCGCGGCAATCAGCCCCAGCATTTT

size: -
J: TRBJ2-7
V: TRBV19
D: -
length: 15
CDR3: CASSISWGPPYEQYF
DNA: TGTGCCAGTAGTATCTCGTGGGGGCCCCCCTACGAGCAGTACTTC

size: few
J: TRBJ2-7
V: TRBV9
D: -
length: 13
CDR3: CASSVAQGDEQYF
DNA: TGTGCCAGCAGCGTAGCTCAGGGCGACGAGCAGTACTTC

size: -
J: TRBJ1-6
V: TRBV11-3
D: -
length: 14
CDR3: CASSIGRTNSPLHF
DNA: TGTGCCAGCAGCATAGGACGGACGAATTCACCCCTCCACTTT

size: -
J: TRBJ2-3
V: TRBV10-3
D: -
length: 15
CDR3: CAGRDSNHGTDTQYF
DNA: TGTGCCGGCCGGGACTCAAACCACGGCACAGATACGCAGTATTTT

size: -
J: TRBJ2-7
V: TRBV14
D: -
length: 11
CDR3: CASSHRTEQYF
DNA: TGTGCCAGCAGCCATCGAACCGAGCAGTACTTC

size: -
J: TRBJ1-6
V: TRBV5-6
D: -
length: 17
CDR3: CASSLGGARRWTSPLHF
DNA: TGTGCCAGCAGCTTGGGAGGGGCCCGCAGGTGGACCTCACCCCTCCACTTT

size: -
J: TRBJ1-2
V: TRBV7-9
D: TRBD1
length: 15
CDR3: CALGAQGGHDYGYTF
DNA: TGTGCCCTGGGTGCTCAGGGGGGACACGACTATGGCTACACCTTC

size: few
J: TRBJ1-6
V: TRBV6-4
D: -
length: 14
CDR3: CASSDRDQNSPLHF
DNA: TGTGCCAGCAGTGACAGGGACCAGAATTCACCCCTCCACTTT

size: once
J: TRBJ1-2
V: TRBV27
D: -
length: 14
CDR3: CASSSLRGGYGYTF
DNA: TGTGCCAGCAGTTCACTCAGGGGAGGGTATGGCTACACCTTC

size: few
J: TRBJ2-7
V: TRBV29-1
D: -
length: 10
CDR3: CSVGDYEQYF
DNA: TGCAGCGTTGGAGACTACGAGCAGTACTTC

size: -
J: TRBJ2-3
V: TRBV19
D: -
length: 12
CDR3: CASSIDRDTQYF
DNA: TGTGCCAGTAGTATAGATCGGGATACGCAGTATTTT

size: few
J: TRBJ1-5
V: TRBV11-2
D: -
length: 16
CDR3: CASSLDPARGNQPQHF
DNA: TGTGCCAGCAGCTTAGATCCAGCCAGGGGCAATCAGCCCCAGCATTTT

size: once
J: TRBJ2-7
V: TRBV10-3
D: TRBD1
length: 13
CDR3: CAINLGQGYEQYF
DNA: TGTGCCATCAACCTGGGACAGGGCTACGAGCAGTACTTC

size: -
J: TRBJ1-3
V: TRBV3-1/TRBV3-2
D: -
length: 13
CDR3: CASSQNSGNTIYF
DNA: TGTGCCAGCAGCCAGAACTCTGGAAACACCATATATTTT

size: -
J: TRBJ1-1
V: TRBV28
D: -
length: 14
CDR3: CASAPGAMNTEAFF
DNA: TGTGCCAGCGCGCCGGGGGCCATGAACACTGAAGCTTTCTTT

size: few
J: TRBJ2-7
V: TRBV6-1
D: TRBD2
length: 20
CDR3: CASSGGRAGNKVGRAYEQYF
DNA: TGTGCCAGCAGTGGGGGACGAGCGGGAAATAAGGTCGGTCGGGCTTACGAGCAGTACTTC

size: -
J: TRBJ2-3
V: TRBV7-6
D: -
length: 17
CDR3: CASSSRYRSSSTDTQYF
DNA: TGTGCCAGCAGCTCACGCTACCGCAGCTCTAGCACAGATACGCAGTATTTT

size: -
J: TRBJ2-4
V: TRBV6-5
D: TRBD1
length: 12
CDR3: CASRRTGNIQYF
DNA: TGTGCCAGCCGAAGGACAGGAAACATTCAGTACTTC

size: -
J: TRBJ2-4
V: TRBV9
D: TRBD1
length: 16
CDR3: CASSVGTVRAKNIQYF
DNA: TGTGCCAGCAGCGTCGGGACAGTTAGAGCCAAAAACATTCAGTACTTC

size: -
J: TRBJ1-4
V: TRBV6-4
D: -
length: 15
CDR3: CASSDRGTLGEKLFF
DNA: TGTGCCAGCAGTGACCGCGGGACATTGGGCGAAAAACTGTTTTTT

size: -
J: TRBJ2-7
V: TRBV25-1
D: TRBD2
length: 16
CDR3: CASSDHGGSLSYEQYF
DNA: TGTGCCAGCAGTGATCACGGCGGGAGTCTATCCTACGAGCAGTACTTC

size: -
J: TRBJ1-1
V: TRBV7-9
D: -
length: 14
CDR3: CALRGGTVNTEAFF
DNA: TGTGCCCTAAGGGGTGGCACCGTGAACACTGAAGCTTTCTTT

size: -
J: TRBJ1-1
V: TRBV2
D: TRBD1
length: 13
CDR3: CASRGQGFTEAFF
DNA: TGTGCCAGCAGAGGACAGGGGTTCACTGAAGCTTTCTTT

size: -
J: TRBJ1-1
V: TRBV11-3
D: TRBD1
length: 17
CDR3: CASSLGDRQKMNTEAFF
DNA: TGTGCCAGCAGCTTAGGGGACAGACAAAAGATGAACACTGAAGCTTTCTTT

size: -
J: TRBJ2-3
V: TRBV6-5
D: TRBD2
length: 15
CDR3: CASNFGGAGTDTQYF
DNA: TGTGCCAGCAACTTCGGGGGGGCGGGCACAGATACGCAGTATTTT

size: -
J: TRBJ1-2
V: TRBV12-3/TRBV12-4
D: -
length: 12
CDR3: CASRDDNYGYTF
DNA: TGTGCCAGCAGGGACGATAACTATGGCTACACCTTC

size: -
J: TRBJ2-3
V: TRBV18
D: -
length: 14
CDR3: CASSPPTPTDTQYF
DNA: TGTGCCAGCTCACCACCTACACCCACAGATACGCAGTATTTT

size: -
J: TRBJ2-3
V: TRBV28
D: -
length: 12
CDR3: CASSRRVNTQYF
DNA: TGTGCCAGCAGTCGCAGGGTGAATACGCAGTATTTT

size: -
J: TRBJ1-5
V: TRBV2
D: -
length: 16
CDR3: CASSDAPPRGGQPQHF
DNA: TGTGCCAGCAGTGACGCCCCTCCCCGGGGCGGTCAGCCCCAGCATTTT

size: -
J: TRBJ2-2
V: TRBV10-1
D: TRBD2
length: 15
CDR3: CASSESLAYTGELFF
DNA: TGCGCCAGCAGTGAGTCACTAGCGTACACCGGGGAGCTGTTTTTT

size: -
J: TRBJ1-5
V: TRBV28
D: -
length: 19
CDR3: CASSLRLRAGMVSNQPQHF
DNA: TGTGCCAGCAGTTTACGTCTGAGGGCAGGGATGGTTAGCAATCAGCCCCAGCATTTT

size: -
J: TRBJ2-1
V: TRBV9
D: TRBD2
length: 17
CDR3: CASSVGSGLASYNEQFF
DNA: TGTGCCAGCAGCGTAGGGTCCGGACTAGCCTCCTACAATGAGCAGTTCTTC

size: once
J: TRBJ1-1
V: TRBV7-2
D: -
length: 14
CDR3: CASSLLAANTEAFF
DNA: TGTGCCAGCAGCCTACTAGCAGCGAACACTGAAGCTTTCTTT